This TCR beta chain was identified during a study of T cell clonotyping in hematopoietic cell transplantation. Findings and limits, study-wide: No sorting was done, leaving CD4 and CD8 contributions mixed. Broader posttransplant TCR repertoire diversity was predicted by graft donor and pretransplant recipient Inverse Simpson Index values. At the given depth, recipient repertoires were over 97% de novo clonotypes. Pathologically expanded recipient clonotypes increased progressively from day 30 to day 180 as diversity fell.

Germline V lookup: CDR1 ENHRY, CDR2 SYGVKD. Losses at the gene ends were 3 bases for V and 7 bases for J; bases not matched to a gene: 5. This CDR3 spans 13 amino acids. Note on this clone: Its target is unknown.

Profiled with immunoSEQ multiplex PCR; TCRdb holds only in-frame clones, not every one. The sample includes about 69,000 clones, about 94% of them seen just once. This TCR was recovered from a middle-aged man in good health. Some clones in this sample may be carry-over from other donors' samples. V is TRBV10-3 and J is TRBJ1-1; 7 nucleotides match TRBD1. The specimen sequenced was peripheral blood mononuclear cells. The CDR3 nucleotides are TGTGCCATCAGTGAACAGGGGCAGGGTGAAGCTTTCTTT. Translated, it gives CAISEQGQGEAFF.